This T cell receptor beta chain came from a study of cytotoxic CD8 clonotypes in ibrutinib-treated CLL. Turning to the study itself: After a median around 12 months on treatment (6 to 36), response samples were drawn. A mean of around 270,000 productive templates and 90,000 or so productive rearrangements was obtained per sample. Notes on the study in general: Public clonotypes, rarely seen, contracted or held steady on treatment. Progressing and sustained-remission patients had different sampling times.

CDR1 is PRHDT, CDR2 FYEKMQ, per germline (reference sequence). The CDR3 loop spans 16 amino acids. V was clipped by 0 bases and J by 8 bases; unmatched bases: 10. For this clone: Its antigen is not known.

Libraries were prepared by immunoSEQ multiplex PCR; TCRdb keeps only in-frame clonotypes and omits some of them. The table shows fewer than 150,000 clones, with under 90% occurring only once. This receptor was obtained from a human donor with chronic lymphocytic leukemia. Here the sequenced sample was PBMCs, taken after 24 months of ibrutinib treatment. The chain has TRBV13 and TRBJ2-3; 8 bases match TRBD2. The CDR3 sequence is CASSLGSSGAGGTQYF. The CDR3, as DNA: TGTGCCAGCAGCTTAGGCTCTAGCGGCGCGGGAGGTACGCAGTATTTT.